A selection of T cell receptor beta chains follows, all from one sample in a study of blood T cells in healthy people across ages. TCRdb independently ran MiXCR on the 5' RACE reads; one entry per CDR3 protein. This table has roughly 1,500,000 distinct CDR3 sequences, around 36% appearing once. The specimen was blood. These receptor sequences come from a woman in her twenties or thirties in good health. The CDR3 runs from the conserved cysteine through the conserved F or W. Each record gives: D gene, J gene, clone size, V gene, CDR3 protein, CDR3 DNA. D genes are given only for firm matches. Expanded clones get a size class; other rows say once, few or many, or leave the size out.

d_call: -; j_call: TRBJ2-1; clone_size: -; v_call: TRBV9; cdr3_aa: CASSLPPGEQFF; cdr3_nt: TGTGCCAGCAGCTTACCCCCCGGTGAGCAGTTCTTC
d_call: -; j_call: TRBJ2-5; clone_size: -; v_call: TRBV5-1; cdr3_aa: CASSLRDLQNEQYF; cdr3_nt: TGCGCCAGCAGCCTCCGGGACCTCCAGAATGAGCAGTACTTC
d_call: TRBD2; j_call: TRBJ2-3; clone_size: -; v_call: TRBV3-1; cdr3_aa: CASSHGTRDTDTQYF; cdr3_nt: TGTGCCAGCAGCCACGGGACTAGAGACACAGATACGCAGTATTTT
d_call: TRBD2; j_call: TRBJ2-3; clone_size: -; v_call: TRBV20-1; cdr3_aa: CSARDQRLAGGTRTDTQYF; cdr3_nt: TGCAGTGCTAGAGATCAGCGTCTAGCGGGGGGCACCCGCACAGATACGCAGTATTTT
d_call: TRBD2; j_call: TRBJ2-1; clone_size: many; v_call: TRBV7-2; cdr3_aa: CASSSTSGVYNEQFF; cdr3_nt: TGTGCCAGCAGCTCCACTAGCGGGGTATACAATGAGCAGTTCTTC
d_call: -; j_call: TRBJ1-6; clone_size: -; v_call: TRBV2; cdr3_aa: CASIAGSFQPPLHF; cdr3_nt: TGTGCCAGCATTGCAGGGTCCTTTCAGCCACCCCTCCACTTT
d_call: -; j_call: TRBJ2-1; clone_size: -; v_call: TRBV7-3; cdr3_aa: CASSLGGPAQFF; cdr3_nt: TGTGCCAGCAGTCTGGGGGGGCCCGCACAGTTCTTC
d_call: -; j_call: TRBJ2-7; clone_size: few; v_call: TRBV10-3; cdr3_aa: CAISFMGGLGYEQYF; cdr3_nt: TGTGCCATCAGTTTTATGGGCGGATTGGGTTACGAGCAGTACTTC
d_call: TRBD1; j_call: TRBJ1-4; clone_size: -; v_call: TRBV9; cdr3_aa: CASSSDREREKLFF; cdr3_nt: TGTGCCAGCAGCTCGGACAGGGAACGCGAAAAACTGTTTTTT
d_call: TRBD2; j_call: TRBJ2-3; clone_size: -; v_call: TRBV4-1; cdr3_aa: CASSQPGRLAVDTQYF; cdr3_nt: TGCGCCAGCAGCCAACCTGGTAGGCTAGCGGTAGATACGCAGTATTTT
d_call: TRBD2; j_call: TRBJ2-7; clone_size: many; v_call: TRBV13; cdr3_aa: CASRSPGLDSEQYF; cdr3_nt: TGTGCCAGCAGATCACCGGGACTAGATTCCGAGCAGTACTTC
d_call: TRBD1; j_call: TRBJ1-2; clone_size: -; v_call: TRBV6-4; cdr3_aa: CASSDSPRTGVSYGYTF; cdr3_nt: TGTGCCAGCAGTGACTCGCCAAGGACAGGGGTCAGCTATGGCTACACCTTC
d_call: -; j_call: TRBJ2-7; clone_size: -; v_call: TRBV6-6; cdr3_aa: CASRQGEGGYEQYF; cdr3_nt: TGTGCCAGCAGACAGGGGGAGGGGGGATACGAGCAGTACTTC
d_call: TRBD2; j_call: TRBJ2-1; clone_size: -; v_call: TRBV4-1; cdr3_aa: CASSHPPAGGLYNEQFF; cdr3_nt: TGCGCCAGCAGCCACCCCCCAGCGGGGGGGCTCTACAATGAGCAGTTCTTC
d_call: -; j_call: TRBJ2-7; clone_size: -; v_call: TRBV6-1; cdr3_aa: CASSKTNRVYEQYF; cdr3_nt: TGTGCCAGCAGTAAGACTAACCGCGTCTACGAGCAGTACTTC
d_call: -; j_call: TRBJ2-1; clone_size: -; v_call: TRBV5-1; cdr3_aa: CASSLWGKTAAGASYNEQFF; cdr3_nt: TGCGCCAGTAGCTTGTGGGGGAAAACGGCGGCGGGGGCATCCTACAATGAGCAGTTCTTC
d_call: -; j_call: TRBJ2-2; clone_size: few; v_call: TRBV10-3; cdr3_aa: CAISVEGGLNTGELFF; cdr3_nt: TGTGCCATCAGTGTAGAAGGGGGACTGAACACCGGGGAGCTGTTTTTT
d_call: TRBD2; j_call: TRBJ2-7; clone_size: -; v_call: TRBV20-1; cdr3_aa: CSARGLASFSYEQYF; cdr3_nt: TGCAGTGCTAGGGGACTAGCGTCATTCTCCTACGAGCAGTACTTC
d_call: -; j_call: TRBJ1-5; clone_size: -; v_call: TRBV6-1; cdr3_aa: CASNEGVYSNQPQHF; cdr3_nt: TGTGCCAGCAATGAAGGGGTCTATAGCAATCAGCCCCAGCATTTT
d_call: TRBD1; j_call: TRBJ1-1; clone_size: many; v_call: TRBV20-1; cdr3_aa: CSARPPGQGKGNTEAFF; cdr3_nt: TGCAGTGCTAGACCCCCTGGACAGGGGAAAGGGAACACTGAAGCTTTCTTT
d_call: TRBD1; j_call: TRBJ2-5; clone_size: -; v_call: TRBV7-9; cdr3_aa: CASSLGGGANETQYF; cdr3_nt: TGTGCCAGCAGCTTAGGAGGGGGCGCGAACGAGACCCAGTACTTC
d_call: TRBD1; j_call: TRBJ1-5; clone_size: few; v_call: TRBV6-5; cdr3_aa: CASSYSNRGRYSNQPQHF; cdr3_nt: TGTGCCAGCAGTTACTCGAACAGGGGCCGGTATAGCAATCAGCCCCAGCATTTT